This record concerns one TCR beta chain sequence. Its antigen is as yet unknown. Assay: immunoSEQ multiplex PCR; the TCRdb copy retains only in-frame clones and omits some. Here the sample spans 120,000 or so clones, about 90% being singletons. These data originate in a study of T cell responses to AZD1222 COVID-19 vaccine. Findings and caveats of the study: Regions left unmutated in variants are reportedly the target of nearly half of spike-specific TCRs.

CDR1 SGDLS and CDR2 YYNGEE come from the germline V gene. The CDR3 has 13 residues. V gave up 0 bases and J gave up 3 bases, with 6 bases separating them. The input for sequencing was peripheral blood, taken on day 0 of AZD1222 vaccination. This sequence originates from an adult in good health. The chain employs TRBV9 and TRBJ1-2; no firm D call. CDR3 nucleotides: TGTGCCAGCAGCGTAGACGGATACTATGGCTACACCTTC. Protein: CASSVDGYYGYTF.